This T cell receptor (beta chain) was sequenced for a study of response to subunit inactivated influenza vaccine. V lost 5 bases to trimming and J lost 5 bases; unmatched junction nucleotides: 10. This CDR3 is built from 15 residues. TCRdb called the RT-PCR reads again in MiXCR, with one record for every CDR3 protein. Of roughly 550,000 distinct CDR3 sequences detected, approximately 20% appear once; the ten largest clones hold 2.5% to 3.5%. The sample was also reused in another study, on T cells expressing NK-cell markers. That paper notes: Scientists made TCR beta cDNA using 5'RACE template switching with UMIs.

This sequence originates from a man aged 50 or older who received an inactivated influenza vaccine. The V call is TRBV12-3 or TRBV12-4, the J call TRBJ2-3; 7 nucleotides align to TRBD1. This sample comprised CD4+ T cells sorted from PBMCs, obtained approximately 13 days after vaccination. CDR3 sequence (DNA): TGTGCCAGCAGTCCCCGGACAGGTCAGAGAGATACGCAGTATTTT. Translating it yields CASSPRTGQRDTQYF.